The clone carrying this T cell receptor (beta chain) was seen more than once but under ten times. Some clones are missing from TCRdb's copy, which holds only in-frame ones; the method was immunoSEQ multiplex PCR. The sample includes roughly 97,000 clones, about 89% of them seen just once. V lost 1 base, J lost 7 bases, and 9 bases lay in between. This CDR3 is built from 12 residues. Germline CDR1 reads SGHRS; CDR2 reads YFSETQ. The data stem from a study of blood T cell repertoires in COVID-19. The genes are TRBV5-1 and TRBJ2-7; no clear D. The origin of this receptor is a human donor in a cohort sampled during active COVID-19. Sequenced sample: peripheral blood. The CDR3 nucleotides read TGCGCCAGCAGCTTGTTTATGAGGGAGCAGTACTTC. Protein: CASSLFMREQYF.